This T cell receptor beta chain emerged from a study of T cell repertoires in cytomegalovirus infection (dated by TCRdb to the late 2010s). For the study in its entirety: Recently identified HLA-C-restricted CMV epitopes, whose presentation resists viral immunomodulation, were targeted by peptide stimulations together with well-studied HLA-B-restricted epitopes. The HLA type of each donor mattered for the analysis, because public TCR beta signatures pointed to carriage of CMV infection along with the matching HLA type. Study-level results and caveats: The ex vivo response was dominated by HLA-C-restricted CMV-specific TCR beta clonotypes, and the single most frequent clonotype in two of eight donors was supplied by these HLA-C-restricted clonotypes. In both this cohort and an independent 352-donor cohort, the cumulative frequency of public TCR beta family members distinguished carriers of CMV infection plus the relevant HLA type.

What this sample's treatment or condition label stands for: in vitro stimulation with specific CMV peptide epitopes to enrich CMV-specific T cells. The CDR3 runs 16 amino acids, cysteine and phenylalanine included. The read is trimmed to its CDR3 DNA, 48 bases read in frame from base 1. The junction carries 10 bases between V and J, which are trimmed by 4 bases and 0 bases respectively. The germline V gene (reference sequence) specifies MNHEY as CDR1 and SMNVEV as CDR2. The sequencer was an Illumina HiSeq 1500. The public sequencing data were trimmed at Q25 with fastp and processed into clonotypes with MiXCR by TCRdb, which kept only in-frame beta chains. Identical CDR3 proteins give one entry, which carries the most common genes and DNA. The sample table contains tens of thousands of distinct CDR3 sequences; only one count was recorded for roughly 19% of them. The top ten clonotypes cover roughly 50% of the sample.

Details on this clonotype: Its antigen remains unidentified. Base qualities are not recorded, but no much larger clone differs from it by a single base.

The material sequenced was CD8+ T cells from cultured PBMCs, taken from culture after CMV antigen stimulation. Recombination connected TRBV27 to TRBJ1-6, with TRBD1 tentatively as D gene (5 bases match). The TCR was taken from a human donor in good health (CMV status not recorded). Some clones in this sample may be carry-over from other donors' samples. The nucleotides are TGTGCCAGCAGTTCGACAGAGAGCTCCTATAATTCACCCCTCCACTTT. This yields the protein CASSSTESSYNSPLHF.